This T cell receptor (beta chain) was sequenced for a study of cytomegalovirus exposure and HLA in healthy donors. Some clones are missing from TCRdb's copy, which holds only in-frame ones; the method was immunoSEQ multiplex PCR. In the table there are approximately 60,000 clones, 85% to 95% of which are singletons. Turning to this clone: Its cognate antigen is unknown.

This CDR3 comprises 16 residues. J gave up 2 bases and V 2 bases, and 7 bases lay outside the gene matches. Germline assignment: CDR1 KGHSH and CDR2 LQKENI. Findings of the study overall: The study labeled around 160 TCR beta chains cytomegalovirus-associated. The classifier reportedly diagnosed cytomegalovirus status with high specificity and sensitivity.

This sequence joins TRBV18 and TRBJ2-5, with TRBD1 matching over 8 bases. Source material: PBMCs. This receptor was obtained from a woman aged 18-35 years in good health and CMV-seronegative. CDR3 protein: CASSPGDRNIQETQYF. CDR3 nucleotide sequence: TGTGCCAGCTCACCAGGGGACAGGAATATTCAAGAGACCCAGTACTTC.